A selection of T cell receptor beta chains follows, all from one sample in a study of shared clonotypes between healthy human individuals. Method: immunoSEQ multiplex PCR; TCRdb's copy keeps in-frame clones and lacks some. The sample yields about 1.1 million clones, 70% to 80% seen once. Sequencing used memory CD4+ T cells from PBMCs. Receptors were obtained from a man between 18 and 35 years old in good health. Some clones in this sample may be carry-over from other donors' samples. Each CDR3 is given with its conserved first and last residue. The D gene is left open where the match is weak. For some rows the clone size is stated as once, few or many, or as a class when expanded; others skip it.

size	V	J	D	CDR3	DNA
NA	TRBV11-2	TRBJ2-3	TRBD1	CASTSRTGDTQYF	TGTGCCAGCACCTCTCGGACAGGCGATACGCAGTATTTT
few	TRBV6-6	TRBJ1-1	NA	CASRVDRLTEAFF	TGTGCCAGCAGGGTCGATCGCCTCACTGAAGCTTTCTTT
NA	TRBV30	TRBJ2-3	NA	CACPRPGVPDTQYF	TGTGCCTGCCCACGGCCCGGGGTGCCAGATACGCAGTATTTT
NA	TRBV9	TRBJ2-7	TRBD1	CASSRTGNSYEQYF	TGTGCCAGCAGCCGGACAGGAAATTCCTACGAGCAGTACTTC
NA	TRBV29-1	TRBJ2-3	TRBD2	CSVFSAGSDTQYF	TGCAGCGTCTTTTCAGCGGGGTCAGATACGCAGTATTTT
NA	TRBV6-1	TRBJ2-7	NA	CASSDHRVLATYEQYF	TGTGCCAGCAGTGACCACAGGGTGCTGGCGACCTACGAGCAGTACTTC
NA	TRBV28	TRBJ2-1	TRBD2	CASSSNAFRTSGQFYEQFF	TGTGCCAGCAGTTCCAATGCCTTCCGAACTAGCGGCCAGTTCTATGAGCAGTTCTTC
NA	TRBV18	TRBJ1-2	TRBD1	CASSPSETGVRGYTF	TGTGCCAGCTCACCCTCCGAGACAGGGGTTCGAGGCTACACCTTC
few	TRBV2	TRBJ2-3	TRBD2	CASSASGGREDTQYF	TGTGCCAGCAGCGCCAGTGGCGGGAGGGAAGATACGCAGTATTTT
few	TRBV5-1	TRBJ1-2	TRBD1	CASSLRQGGPYGYTF	TGCGCCAGCAGCCTCAGACAGGGTGGACCCTATGGCTACACCTTC
NA	TRBV28	TRBJ2-1	NA	CASIRSPWGNEQFF	TGTGCCAGCATTAGGTCTCCTTGGGGCAATGAGCAGTTCTTC
NA	TRBV28	TRBJ2-7	NA	CASSSRATGLYEQYF	TGTGCCAGCAGTTCGAGGGCGACAGGATTATACGAGCAGTACTTC
many	TRBV5-6	TRBJ2-5	NA	CASSSLGTQYF	TGTGCCAGCAGCTCCTTGGGGACCCAGTACTTC
NA	TRBV7-2	TRBJ2-2	NA	CASSSRVMTGPLFGELFF	TGTGCCAGCAGCTCGAGGGTGATGACTGGGCCCCTTTTCGGGGAGCTGTTTTTT
NA	TRBV27	TRBJ1-2	TRBD1	CASSLDRVQGYTF	TGTGCCAGCAGCCTCGACAGGGTGCAAGGCTACACCTTC
NA	TRBV13	TRBJ2-7	NA	CASSLGTAYEQYF	TGTGCCAGCAGCTTAGGGACAGCCTACGAGCAGTACTTC
few	TRBV5-1	TRBJ1-1	NA	CASSTYEPRDENTEAFF	TGCGCCAGCAGCACCTACGAGCCCAGGGACGAGAACACTGAAGCTTTCTTT
NA	TRBV11-2	TRBJ1-1	NA	CASSPFLGNMNTEAFF	TGTGCCAGCAGCCCGTTCTTAGGGAACATGAACACTGAAGCTTTCTTT
few	TRBV7-9	TRBJ1-1	NA	CASSSQGPTEAFF	TGTGCCAGCAGCTCCCAGGGGCCCACTGAAGCTTTCTTT
NA	TRBV2	TRBJ1-5	TRBD1	CASSLLQGAQPQHF	TGTGCCAGCAGTCTTCTACAGGGGGCTCAGCCTCAGCATTTT
NA	TRBV6-6	TRBJ2-7	NA	CASSYGGSGEQYF	TGTGCCAGCAGTTACGGGGGGTCCGGCGAGCAGTACTTC
NA	TRBV28	TRBJ1-1	NA	CASSLRGGRTEAFF	TGTGCCAGCAGTTTACGGGGGGGGCGGACTGAAGCTTTCTTT
NA	TRBV9	TRBJ2-5	TRBD1	CASSFGTGTQETQYF	TGTGCCAGCAGCTTCGGGACAGGGACCCAAGAGACCCAGTACTTC
few	TRBV2	TRBJ1-5	TRBD1	CASSRGQVNQPQHF	TGTGCCAGCAGTCGAGGACAGGTGAATCAGCCCCAGCATTTT
NA	TRBV9	TRBJ2-7	NA	CASSPPPGEQYF	TGTGCCAGCAGCCCTCCGCCCGGCGAGCAGTACTTC
NA	TRBV5-1	TRBJ2-3	NA	CASSWLGRAPPDTQYF	TGCGCCAGCAGTTGGTTGGGCAGGGCTCCCCCAGATACGCAGTATTTT
NA	TRBV28	TRBJ1-1	NA	CASRLAGVSNTEAFF	TGTGCCAGCAGGCTCGCAGGGGTCTCGAACACTGAAGCTTTCTTT
NA	TRBV5-4	TRBJ2-7	TRBD2	CASSLHRRLAGEYEQYF	TGTGCCAGCAGCTTGCACAGGAGACTAGCGGGAGAATACGAGCAGTACTTC
NA	TRBV5-5	TRBJ2-1	TRBD2	CASSSSGTSGSREQFF	TGTGCCAGCAGCTCCTCTGGGACTAGCGGGAGTAGGGAGCAGTTCTTC
NA	TRBV30	TRBJ1-2	TRBD1	CAWRRMQTWNANDRVGGYTF	TGTGCCTGGAGAAGGATGCAAACCTGGAATGCAAACGACAGGGTCGGCGGCTACACCTTC
NA	TRBV28	TRBJ2-2	TRBD1	CASSLKGAYTGELFF	TGTGCCAGCAGTTTAAAGGGGGCCTACACCGGGGAGCTGTTTTTT
NA	TRBV10-3	TRBJ2-5	TRBD2	CAISDPSGSRVTQYF	TGTGCCATCAGTGACCCTAGCGGGAGTAGGGTGACCCAGTACTTC
once	TRBV4-3	TRBJ2-3	NA	CASSQHDSEAQYF	TGCGCCAGCAGCCAACATGACAGCGAGGCGCAGTATTTT
NA	TRBV6-5	TRBJ2-3	NA	CASRRASTDTQYF	TGTGCCAGCCGGAGGGCTAGCACAGATACGCAGTATTTT
NA	TRBV6-1	TRBJ2-2	NA	CASSEFGGWAAGELFF	TGTGCCAGCAGTGAATTTGGGGGCTGGGCGGCCGGGGAGCTGTTTTTT
few	TRBV5-1	TRBJ1-4	NA	CASSLDGPPEKLFF	TGCGCCAGCAGCTTGGACGGGCCCCCCGAAAAACTGTTTTTT
few	TRBV28	TRBJ1-2	NA	CASSLGGGLLYGYTF	TGTGCCAGCAGCTTAGGGGGGGGCCTGCTCTATGGCTACACCTTC
NA	TRBV9	TRBJ1-4	TRBD1	CASSVQGGTGLTNEKLFF	TGTGCCAGCAGCGTCCAAGGAGGGACAGGCCTAACTAATGAAAAACTGTTTTTT
NA	TRBV30	TRBJ2-5	NA	CAWTGPGETQYF	TGTGCCTGGACAGGGCCAGGAGAGACCCAGTACTTC
NA	TRBV28	TRBJ1-3	TRBD1	CASSSGGSSGNTIYF	TGTGCCAGCAGTTCAGGGGGGTCATCTGGAAACACCATATATTTT
once	TRBV5-4	TRBJ2-7	NA	CASSLAADPGAYEQYF	TGTGCCAGCAGCTTGGCCGCGGACCCGGGGGCTTACGAGCAGTACTTC
NA	TRBV6-5	TRBJ2-7	TRBD1	CASKLTGGNEQYF	TGTGCCAGCAAGCTGACAGGGGGTAACGAGCAGTACTTC
NA	TRBV5-4	TRBJ2-5	TRBD2	CASSRSLAEQETQYF	TGTGCCAGCAGCAGGTCACTAGCGGAGCAAGAGACCCAGTACTTC
NA	TRBV5-1	TRBJ2-7	NA	CASSLRTGTGEQYF	TGCGCCAGCAGCTTAAGGACCGGGACTGGCGAGCAGTACTTC
NA	TRBV27	TRBJ1-1	TRBD1	CASRATGANTEAFF	TGTGCCAGCAGGGCGACAGGGGCGAACACTGAAGCTTTCTTT
few	TRBV9	TRBJ1-2	TRBD1	CASSGAGTGAYGYTF	TGTGCCAGCAGCGGGGCCGGGACAGGGGCGTATGGCTACACCTTC
NA	TRBV28	TRBJ2-1	TRBD2	CASSLRLAYNEQFF	TGTGCCAGCAGTTTACGACTAGCTTACAATGAGCAGTTCTTC
NA	TRBV18	TRBJ1-2	TRBD1	CASSPETGGGSYGYTF	TGTGCCAGCTCACCAGAGACAGGGGGCGGAAGCTATGGCTACACCTTC
NA	TRBV9	TRBJ2-5	TRBD2	CASSVGRLAGGQGETQYF	TGTGCCAGCAGCGTAGGCCGACTAGCGGGGGGCCAGGGAGAGACCCAGTACTTC
NA	TRBV11-2	TRBJ2-5	NA	CASSLGPQETQYF	TGTGCCAGCAGCCTAGGGCCCCAGGAGACCCAGTACTTC
NA	TRBV28	TRBJ2-7	TRBD1	CASSLGQFYEQYF	TGTGCCAGCAGTCTGGGACAGTTTTACGAGCAGTACTTC
NA	TRBV19	TRBJ2-7	TRBD2	CASSITSGRASEQYF	TGTGCCAGTAGTATCACTAGCGGGAGGGCCTCCGAGCAGTACTTC
NA	TRBV5-4	TRBJ1-3	TRBD1	CASSYRTGDGNTIYF	TGTGCCAGCAGCTATCGGACAGGGGACGGAAACACCATATATTTT
NA	TRBV27	TRBJ2-7	TRBD1	CASSSDRGREQYF	TGTGCCAGCAGTTCGGACAGGGGACGCGAGCAGTACTTC
NA	TRBV28	TRBJ1-2	NA	CASTSRVSDGYTF	TGTGCCAGCACCTCTAGGGTATCAGATGGCTACACCTTC